One sample yielded the 6 T cell receptor beta chains listed below, sequenced in a study of beta chain features in type 1 diabetes. Study results and caveats: Patients with Type 1 diabetes showed moderately but significantly shorter TCRB CDR3s in all four CD4+ subsets.

No antigen is known for these receptors. TCRB transcripts that were expressed got sequenced, as all of the isolated RNA had been reverse transcribed. Some clones are missing from TCRdb's copy, which holds only in-frame ones; the method was immunoSEQ multiplex PCR. In the table there are about 120,000 clones, around 15% of which are singletons. Sequenced input: central memory CD4+ T cells from blood. The receptors here all came from a young man with type 1 diabetes.

This clone has just a few counts. The chain recombines TRBV18 with TRBJ2-5; TRBD1 is a possible D gene (5 bases). The germline V and J ends were trimmed by 0 bases and 12 bases, with 14 bases remaining between them. The CDR3 extends over 13 amino acids. Germline lookup yields CDR1 KGHSH and CDR2 LQKENI. Here the CDR3 DNA reads TGTGCCAGCTCACCACCGGAATGGACAAAGGAGTACTTC. Its translation: CASSPPEWTKEYF.

This sequence joins TRBV6-5 and TRBJ1-5; 8 nucleotides line up with TRBD1. Unmatched junction bases numbered 7, after V lost 4 bases and J lost 5 bases. CDR3 length: 15 residues. Germline CDR1 is MNHEY and CDR2 is SVGAGI. CDR3 DNA sequence: TGTGCCAGCAGTTTACAGGGGGGTAAGGATCAGCCCCAGCATTTT. This codes for CASSLQGGKDQPQHF.

The gene calls are TRBV6-6 and TRBJ2-7; D unclear. CDR1 is MNHNY and CDR2 is SVGAGI in the germline V gene (reference sequence). The CDR3 contains 13 residues. V gave up 6 bases and J gave up 4 bases, with 13 bases separating them. The DNA of the CDR3 is TGTGCCAGCAGCTGGTCGGACGGGTACGAGCAGTACTTC. Translated, it gives CASSWSDGYEQYF.

This clone was observed at least ten times. This chain joins TRBV28 and TRBJ2-5, with 8 bases that match TRBD1. In germline, CDR1 is MDHEN, CDR2 SYDVKM. The J segment lost 5 bases and the V segment lost 6 bases, leaving 11 bases of the junction unmatched. CDR3 length: 15 residues. The CDR3 sequence: CASSQQGAGEETQYF. As DNA, the CDR3 is TGTGCCAGCAGCCAGCAGGGGGCTGGGGAGGAGACCCAGTACTTC.

The chain recombines TRBV5-1 with TRBJ2-5, with D hard to call. This CDR3 contains 10 residues. Trimming removed 6 bases at V and 3 bases at J, with 3 bases between. The germline CDR1 and CDR2 sequences are SGHRS and YFSETQ. The CDR3 DNA sequence: TGCGCCAGCAAAGAAGAGACCCAGTACTTC. It encodes CASKEETQYF.

The chain recombines TRBV4-2 with TRBJ2-2; D perhaps matches TRBD1 (6 bases). CDR3 length: 15 amino acids. CDR1 and CDR2 (germline): LGHNA, YNFKEQ. Trimming pared 5 bases from V and 2 bases from J, leaving 12 bases between. The CDR3, as DNA: TGTGCCAGCAGCGTTGGACAGATAAACACCGGGGAGCTGTTTTTT. Amino acid sequence: CASSVGQINTGELFF.